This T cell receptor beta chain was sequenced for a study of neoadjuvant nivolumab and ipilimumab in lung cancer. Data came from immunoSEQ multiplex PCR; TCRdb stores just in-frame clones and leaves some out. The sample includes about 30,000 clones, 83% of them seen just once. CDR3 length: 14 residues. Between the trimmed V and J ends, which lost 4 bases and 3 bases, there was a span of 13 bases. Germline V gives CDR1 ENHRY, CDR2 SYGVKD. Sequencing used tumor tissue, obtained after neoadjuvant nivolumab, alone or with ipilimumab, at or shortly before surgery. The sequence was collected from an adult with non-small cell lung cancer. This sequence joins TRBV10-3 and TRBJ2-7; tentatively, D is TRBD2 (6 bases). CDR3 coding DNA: TGTGCCATCAGTGTGGCGGGAAGTAGCTACGAGCAGTACTTC. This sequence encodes CAISVAGSSYEQYF.